A selection of T cell receptor beta chains follows, all from one sample in a study of cytomegalovirus exposure and HLA in healthy donors. Only in-frame clones appear in the TCRdb table, and some are missing; sequencing was by immunoSEQ multiplex PCR. The sample lists about 190,000 clones, 82% occurring once. Material: PBMCs. The receptors were sampled from a woman younger than 30 in good health and CMV-seronegative. CDR3s leave out the opening cysteine and the closing phenylalanine or tryptophan. Fields, in order: V gene, J gene, CDR3 protein.

TRBV28	TRBJ2-3	ASSFRDLDTQY
TRBV5-4	TRBJ1-1	ASSPPPRTAFTTEAF
TRBV27	TRBJ1-2	ASSRSGGQVEGYT
TRBV27	TRBJ1-3	ASSLTGQALFSGNTIY
TRBV5-1	TRBJ2-1	ASSLVDEQF
TRBV29-1	TRBJ1-4	SVAMTSGTEKLF
TRBV18	TRBJ1-4	ASSPPDRPTNEKLF
TRBV11-2	TRBJ2-5	ASSLTSEGWETQY
TRBV11-3	TRBJ2-7	ASSLGGQTYEQY
TRBV5-4	TRBJ2-5	ASSYRQIQETQY
TRBV30	TRBJ2-1	AWSSGAYNEQF
TRBV7-9	TRBJ1-2	AGFGDRGLNYGYT
TRBV9	TRBJ2-2	ASSVGQVNTGELF
TRBV2	TRBJ2-3	ASKLAGVGADTQY
TRBV10-3	TRBJ1-4	AISAQGSANEKLF
TRBV5-1	TRBJ1-2	ASSFGRQGPKVKNGYT
TRBV4-2	TRBJ2-3	ASSQVGASGGMDTQY
TRBV19	TRBJ1-1	ASRTVNTEAF
TRBV15	TRBJ2-7	ATSGDTGQTTYEQY
TRBV7-9	TRBJ2-7	ASSFGDRSYEQY
TRBV27	TRBJ2-6	ASSFNPWTASANVLT
TRBV25-1	TRBJ2-7	ASRNNRGINRGEQY
TRBV18	TRBJ1-2	ASSSTVNYGYT
TRBV30	TRBJ2-5	AWSVEGIKVETQY
TRBV6-1	TRBJ2-7	ASSGSLAGGISYEQY
TRBV5-1	TRBJ1-1	ASSLGEMNTEAF
TRBV5-1	TRBJ1-1	ASSLGPMNTEAF
TRBV5-4	TRBJ1-6	ASSLKGTDNSPLH
TRBV18	TRBJ2-1	ASSPPSGYNEQF
TRBV25-1	TRBJ1-6	ASSLQGYNSPLH
TRBV6-6	TRBJ2-3	ASSYGGAEGTDTQY
TRBV27	TRBJ1-5	ASSPLGQAGGQPQH
TRBV10-3	TRBJ1-1	AISEQGGDEAF
TRBV19	TRBJ1-5	ASSIDSSNQPQH
TRBV28	TRBJ2-7	ASSSQVEQY
TRBV18	TRBJ1-1	ASSSRQDRGTEAF
TRBV6-5	TRBJ2-7	ASSPGVAAGHEQY
TRBV5-4	TRBJ2-7	ASNRGGDANEQY
TRBV11-3	TRBJ2-1	ASSQGGSEQF
TRBV29-1	TRBJ2-1	STGTGAYNEQF
TRBV7-8	TRBJ2-1	ASSLAGGVNEQF
TRBV6-6	TRBJ2-3	ASSIQTGDTQY
TRBV6-5	TRBJ2-1	ASSYGAIPYNEQF
TRBV5-1	TRBJ2-3	ASSSGVTTDTQY
TRBV10-2	TRBJ1-2	ASRSPEDYGYT
TRBV11-2	TRBJ2-3	ASSLLLFTDTQY
TRBV6-1	TRBJ2-4	ATSLQGRDIQY
TRBV30	TRBJ2-7	AWSPGVASYEQY
TRBV28	TRBJ1-3	ASSLAGASGNTIY
TRBV6-5	TRBJ2-7	ASRGGPMTYEQY
TRBV27	TRBJ2-7	ASSPTRATYEQY
TRBV9	TRBJ1-1	ASSASVNTEAF